This TCR beta chain was sequenced during a study of tissue T cells after allogeneic stem cell transplantation. The table came from immunoSEQ multiplex PCR; TCRdb's copy has only in-frame clones and leaves some out. Here the sample spans approximately 45,000 clones, approximately 70% being singletons. This clone was recorded a few times. The gene symbols are mouse symbols. The read comes to an end 1 residue before the CDR3 does, leaving the germline J gene to fill in the end. Germline-derived CDR1 and CDR2 are NNHDY and SYVADS. Trimming took 0 bases from V and 5 from J, leaving 6 bases between them. CDR3 size: 12 residues.

The sequence was collected from a pool of C57BL/6 mice in good health. The sequencing sample was made of sorted cells pooled from one or two spleens. This chain connects TRBV13-3 to TRBJ2-7; D perhaps matches TRBD2 (5 bases). CDR3 protein: CASSDGWDEQYF. The sequenced part of the CDR3 DNA is TGTGCCAGCAGTGATGGCTGGGATGAACAGTAC.